Below, 2 T cell receptor beta chains from the same sample are listed, as sequenced in a study of cytomegalovirus exposure and HLA in healthy donors. The primer mix had 60 Vbeta and 13 Jbeta primers. Clones were sequenced by immunoSEQ multiplex PCR, and TCRdb holds only the in-frame ones, with some missing. Of about 40,000 clones listed, about two thirds were seen once; the top ten hold about 12%. The material sequenced was PBMCs. The receptors were sampled from a man aged 55 to 70 in good health and CMV-seropositive.

The chain couples TRBV27 to TRBJ2-5; 15 nucleotides line up with TRBD2. The trim removed 5 bases at V and 4 bases at J, leaving 11 bases unmatched. Germline V lookup: CDR1 MNHEY, CDR2 SMNVEV (reference sequence). CDR3 length: 18 amino acids. The CDR3 DNA reads as TGTGCCAGCAGTCCCGGACTAGCGGGAGGGCCGAAGAGAGAGACCCAGTACTTC. It codes for CASSPGLAGGPKRETQYF.

V gene TRBV5-1 combines with J gene TRBJ2-3, with a possible D match to TRBD1 (6 bases). V dropped 2 bases and J dropped 2 bases, with 15 bases sitting between them. The V gene's germline CDR1 is SGHRS and CDR2 YFSETQ. The CDR3 has 16 residues. The CDR3 loop is CASSFGTGTPTDTQYF. CDR3 DNA: TGCGCCAGCAGCTTCGGAACCGGGACACCCACAGATACGCAGTATTTT.